The 8 T cell receptor beta chains below were found in one sample sequenced in a study of beta chain features in type 1 diabetes. Expressed TCRB transcripts were sequenced after all isolated RNA was converted to cDNA. TCRdb keeps only in-frame clones here, not all; method: immunoSEQ multiplex PCR. The profile shows 390,000 or so clones, about 15% of them singletons. The sequenced sample was naive CD4+ T cells from blood. These receptor sequences come from a man aged 25 to 45 in good health.

The chain combines TRBV19 with TRBJ2-1; D is possibly TRBD1 (5 bases). This CDR3 spans 14 amino acids. Germline V gives CDR1 LNHDA, CDR2 SQIVND (reference sequence). V shed 7 bases and J shed 4 bases, with 14 bases lying between them. The CDR3 loop is CASTLGAEYNEQFF. CDR3 sequence (DNA): TGTGCCAGTACCCTAGGGGCGGAGTACAATGAGCAGTTCTTC.

This sequence joins TRBV7-9 and TRBJ2-3, with a tentative D call TRBD1 (5 bases). The CDR3 totals 13 residues. V was pared by 5 bases and J by 10 bases, with 16 bases between. Per germline, CDR1 SEHNR and CDR2 FQNEAQ (reference sequence). The CDR3 DNA follows: TGTGCCAGCAGCGTCCTCCAGGGTATGGCGCAGTATTTT. Encoded protein: CASSVLQGMAQYF.

The chain couples TRBV4-1 to TRBJ1-2; 7 bases are a match to TRBD1. This CDR3 spans 16 amino acids. The germline CDR1 and CDR2 sequences are MGHRA and YSYEKL. V lost 1 base to trimming and J lost 7 bases; unmatched junction nucleotides: 12. The CDR3 loop reads CASSQVISTQGTGYTF. The CDR3 DNA reads as TGCGCCAGCAGCCAAGTAATCTCCACACAGGGGACTGGCTACACCTTC.

V is TRBV10-3 and J is TRBJ2-5, with TRBD2 matching 8 bases. The CDR3 is made up of 14 amino acids. The junction had 12 bases not matched to a gene; V was cut back by 10 bases and J by 5 bases. Germline lookup yields CDR1 ENHRY and CDR2 SYGVKD. In DNA, the CDR3 is TGTGCCACCCGGGGGGGGATAGTCTTTGAGACCCAGTACTTC. Protein: CATRGGIVFETQYF.

V and J are TRBV30 and TRBJ2-7, with 11 positions matching TRBD2. Losses at the gene ends were 2 bases for V and 1 base for J; bases not matched to a gene: 4. CDR3 length: 15 residues. Germline CDR1 reads GTSNPN; CDR2 reads SVGIG (reference sequence). The CDR3 sequence: CAWSSGLADSYEQYV. Written as DNA, the CDR3 is TGTGCCTGGAGTTCGGGACTAGCGGATTCCTACGAGCAGTACGTC.

This clone was seen a handful of times. The rearrangement uses TRBV6-5 and TRBJ2-3; a possible D gene is TRBD2 (6 bases). Germline V gene data show CDR1 as MNHEY and CDR2 as SVGAGI. CDR3 length: 15 residues. V lost 7 bases and J 0 bases, leaving 14 bases between the germline ends. DNA of the CDR3: TGTGCCAGCACGCGGGGTGGGGCTAGCACAGATACGCAGTATTTT. Amino acid sequence: CASTRGGASTDTQYF.

This chain uses TRBV30 with TRBJ2-2; D possibly corresponds to TRBD1 (5 bases). There are 15 residues in the CDR3. Trimming removed 1 base at V and 6 bases at J, with 15 bases between. Looked up from germline, CDR1 is GTSNPN and CDR2 is SVGIG (reference sequence). CDR3 coding DNA: TGTGCCTGGAGTGCCAGCCCCAGGGTCGCCGGGGAGCTGTTTTTT. It translates to CAWSASPRVAGELFF.

The chain has TRBV10-3 and TRBJ1-5, with D hard to call. Trimming pared 0 bases from V and 5 bases from J, leaving 5 bases between. The CDR3 is 13 residues long. Germline V gives CDR1 ENHRY, CDR2 SYGVKD. Here the CDR3 DNA reads TGTGCCATCAGTGAGTCGGGATATCAGCCCCAGCATTTT. Its translation is CAISESGYQPQHF.